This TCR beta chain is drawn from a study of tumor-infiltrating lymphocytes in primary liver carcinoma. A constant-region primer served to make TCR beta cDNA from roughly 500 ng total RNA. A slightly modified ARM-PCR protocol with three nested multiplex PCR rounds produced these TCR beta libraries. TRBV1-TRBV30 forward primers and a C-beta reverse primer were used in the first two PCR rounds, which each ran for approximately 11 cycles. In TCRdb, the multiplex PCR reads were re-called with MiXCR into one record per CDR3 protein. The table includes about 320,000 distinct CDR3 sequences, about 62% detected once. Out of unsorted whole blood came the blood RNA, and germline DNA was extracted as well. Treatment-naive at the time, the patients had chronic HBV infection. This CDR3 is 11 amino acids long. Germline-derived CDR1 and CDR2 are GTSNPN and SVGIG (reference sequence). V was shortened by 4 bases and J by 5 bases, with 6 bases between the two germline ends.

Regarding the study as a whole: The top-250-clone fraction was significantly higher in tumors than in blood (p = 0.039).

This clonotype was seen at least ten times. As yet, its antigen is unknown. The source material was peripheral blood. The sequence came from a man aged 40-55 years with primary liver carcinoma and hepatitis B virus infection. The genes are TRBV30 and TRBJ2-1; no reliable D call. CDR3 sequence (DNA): TGTGCCTGGAACGTAGACAATGAGCAGTTCTTC. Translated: CAWNVDNEQFF.